Listed here are 19 T cell receptor beta chains from one sample, sequenced in a study of immune heterogeneity within non-small cell lung tumors. The starting template was genomic DNA from bulk tumor, around 610 ng per sample. Widely spaced biopsies, several per primary tumor, were obtained at surgery. Patients underwent curative surgery for non-small cell lung cancer (untreated and newly diagnosed). Multiplex PCR amplified TCR beta CDR3 with 32 V and 13 J primers. TCRdb itself ran the multiplex PCR reads through MiXCR, one entry per CDR3 protein. The data contain 8,500 to 11,000 distinct CDR3 sequences, about a sixth of them singletons. Sequenced input: lung tumor tissue. These receptor sequences come from a man in his forties with non-small cell lung cancer.

The table lists this clonotype with many counts. This chain joins TRBV19 and TRBJ1-1; D might be TRBD1 (6 bases). Germline V gene data show CDR1 as LNHDA and CDR2 as SQIVND (reference sequence). The CDR3 runs to 12 residues. V gave up 4 bases and J gave up 10 bases, with 13 bases separating them. CDR3 bases: TGTGCCAGTAGTACCCCCGGGGGGCGAGCTTTCTTT. Its protein is CASSTPGGRAFF.

Only a few counts were recorded for this clonotype. The chain is built from TRBV6-1 and TRBJ2-7; possibly TRBD2 for D (7 bases). This CDR3 region has 15 residues. V gave up 7 bases and J gave up 5 bases, with 21 bases separating them. Per germline, CDR1 MNHNS and CDR2 SASEGT. This CDR3 reads CASTSRGGGGNEQYF. CDR3 sequence (DNA): TGTGCCAGCACCTCCCGAGGGGGGGGCGGAAACGAGCAGTACTTC.

Of note for this clonotype: With a much larger clone just one base away, this may be a read error. V is TRBV13 and J is TRBJ2-7; perhaps TRBD1 as D (6 bases). The V gene lost 7 bases and the J gene lost 6 bases, with 13 bases spanning the gap. The CDR3 runs to 12 residues. Looked up from germline, CDR1 is PRHDT and CDR2 is FYEKMQ (reference sequence). The chain's CDR3 is CASISTGLEQYF. The DNA of the CDR3 is TGTGCCAGCATCTCCACAGGGCTCGAGCAGTACTTC.

This clonotype is categorized as medium-sized. This chain joins TRBV20-1 and TRBJ1-3, with a weak D call TRBD1 (5 bases). V lost 2 bases, J lost 1 base, and 9 bases lay in between. The CDR3 has 14 residues. CDR1 and CDR2 from the germline V gene are DFQATT and SNEGSKA (reference sequence). CDR3 amino acids: CSARRQLSGNTIYF. CDR3 sequence (DNA): TGCAGTGCTAGAAGACAGTTATCTGGAAACACCATATATTTT.

This clonotype is judged medium-sized. J is TRBJ1-3 and V is TRBV27; D is ambiguous. This CDR3 region has 15 residues. The V end was cut by 9 bases, the J end by 0 bases, with 15 bases between. Germline loops: CDR1 MNHEY, CDR2 SMNVEV (reference sequence). The CDR3 bases are TGTGCCAGTCGGTCCGGGATATTCTCTGGAAACACCATATATTTT. This encodes CASRSGIFSGNTIYF.

Relative to its sample, this clonotype is medium-sized. V and J are TRBV20-1 and TRBJ1-6, with D possibly TRBD1 on 6 matching bases. Germline V gives CDR1 DFQATT, CDR2 SNEGSKA (reference sequence). Trimming pared 0 bases from V and 7 bases from J, leaving 22 bases between. This CDR3 spans 18 amino acids. The CDR3, as DNA: TGCAGTGCTAGAGATGTGGGGACTCCGGGGGCAGGGAATTCACCCCTCCACTTT. Translating gives CSARDVGTPGAGNSPLHF.

This clonotype has ten or more counts. This chain connects TRBV5-8 to TRBJ1-4; a weak D match, TRBD1 (6 bases). Trimming pared 5 bases from V and 7 bases from J, leaving 15 bases between. This CDR3 is 14 amino acids long. Germline loops: CDR1 SGHTS, CDR2 YDEGEE. CDR3 sequence: CASSSTGLVEKLFF. In nucleotides, the CDR3 is TGTGCCAGCAGTTCAACAGGGTTGGTTGAAAAACTGTTTTTT.

In its sample, this clonotype was seen a few times. Possible read error: a much larger clone is one base away. It is likely a read error, because the conserved phenylalanine at the end of the CDR3 is missing. This rearrangement joins TRBV20-1 to TRBJ2-3; 11 bases map to TRBD2. The CDR3 has 15 amino acids. Trimming took 2 bases from V and 2 from J; bases not matched to a gene: 3. Germline V gene data show CDR1 as DFQATT and CDR2 as SNEGSKA (reference sequence). The CDR3 spells CSARLAGGFTDTQYS. The CDR3 coding sequence is TGCAGTGCTAGACTAGCGGGAGGATTCACAGATACGCAGTATTCT.

By share, this clonotype ranks as medium-sized. The J gene is TRBJ2-3, the V gene TRBV5-1; D perhaps matches TRBD2 (5 bases). Trimming took 1 base from V and 8 from J, leaving 26 bases between them. This CDR3 contains 18 residues. Germline-derived CDR1 and CDR2 are SGHRS and YFSETQ. The CDR3 region has the DNA TGCGCCAGCAGCTTGCCCAGAGGGCTCGGGCTTAATCACGGTACGCAGTATTTT. Translated, it gives CASSLPRGLGLNHGTQYF.

Note on this clonotype: A much more abundant neighbour one base away suggests this may be a read error. The chain carries TRBV6-4 and TRBJ2-1, with TRBD2 identical over 13 bases. The CDR3 length is 15 residues. Germline assignment: CDR1 MRHNA and CDR2 SNTAGT. The CDR3 region is CASRQLAGGYNEHFF. CDR3 DNA sequence: TGTGCCAGCAGACAACTAGCGGGGGGGTACAATGAGCATTTCTTC.

This clonotype is judged medium-sized. The chain recombines TRBV6-1 with TRBJ1-2; tentatively, D is TRBD1 (6 bases). Per the germline V gene, CDR1 is MNHNS and CDR2 is SASEGT. CDR3 length equals 13 residues. V lost 5 bases, J lost 2 bases, and 9 bases lay in between. For the CDR3, the DNA is TGTGCCAGCAGTATGGACAGCAACTATGGCTACACCTTC. This translates into CASSMDSNYGYTF.

This chain joins TRBV7-3 and TRBJ2-7; D is perhaps TRBD1 (6 bases). Germline V lookup: CDR1 SGHTA, CDR2 FQGTGA. V dropped 0 bases and J dropped 6 bases, with 9 bases sitting between them. The length of the CDR3 is 13 residues. The CDR3 DNA reads TGTGCCAGCAGCTTAACTAGCAGGGGCGAGCAGTACTTC. It encodes CASSLTSRGEQYF.

This chain links TRBV20-1 with TRBJ2-7; the D gene could be TRBD1 or TRBD2 (5 bases each). The CDR3 extends over 16 amino acids. V shed 3 bases and J shed 6 bases, with 24 bases lying between them. Germline lookup yields CDR1 DFQATT and CDR2 SNEGSKA (reference sequence). Here the CDR3 DNA reads TGCAGTGCTAGCGGGACCAATCCCGGGTGGGCCCGCGAGCAGTACTTC. Its translation: CSASGTNPGWAREQYF.

On this clonotype itself: Likely a read error: the CDR3 ends without its conserved phenylalanine or tryptophan. No DNA is shown, since the ends of the CDR3 on it are uncertain; the CDR3 is the one TCRdb lists. The rearrangement joins TRBV7-4 to TRBJ2-3; the DNA was not used to check the table's D call, TRBD2. Per the germline V gene, CDR1 is SGHVT and CDR2 is SQSDAQ. From its first to its last residue, the CDR3 has 19 amino acids. The CDR3 here is CASSPEGTSGSSYEQYFGP.

A note on this clonotype: One end of the junction fails to match germline, which may point to a read error. The chain uses TRBV6-5 and TRBJ2-2; D possibly corresponds to TRBD2 (6 bases). This CDR3 has 14 amino acids. Germline V lookup: CDR1 MNHEY, CDR2 SVGAGI. CDR3 sequence reads: CASRLAPSAGELLF. CDR3 coding DNA: TGTGCCAGCAGACTCGCCCCTAGCGCCGGGGAGCTGCTTTTT.

The sample holds many counts of this clonotype. This sequence joins TRBV19 and TRBJ2-1, with 8 positions matching TRBD1. CDR3 length: 13 amino acids. Germline CDR1 LNHDA, CDR2 SQIVND (reference sequence). The ends lost 6 bases at V and 10 bases at J; junction bases unmatched: 8. The CDR3 coding sequence is TGTGCCAGTAGCACGCAGGGGGCTGGGGAGCAGTTCTTC. Residues: CASSTQGAGEQFF.

In this sample, this clonotype is medium-sized (0.01 to 0.1%). This CDR3 reads CASSRENTGELFF. Here the CDR3 DNA reads TGTGCCAGCTCACGGGAGAACACCGGGGAGCTGTTTTTT. V and J are TRBV3-1 and TRBJ2-2; the D gene is possibly TRBD2 (5 bases). The germline V and J ends were trimmed by 8 bases and 1 base, with 8 bases remaining between them. The CDR3 sequence is 13 residues long. Germline V CDR1 and CDR2: LGHDT, YNNKEL (reference sequence). Full variable domain (missing parts from reference TRBV3-1 and TRBJ2-2): DTAVSQTPKYLVTQMGNDKSIKCEQNLGHDTMYWYKQDSKKFLKIMFSYNNKELIINETVPNRFSPKSPDKAHLNLHINSLELGDSAVYFCASSRENTGELFFGEGSRLTVL.

This clonotype was counted at least ten times. V gene TRBV11-3 combines with J gene TRBJ2-1; unclear D gene. The germline CDR1 and CDR2 sequences are SGHNT and YENEEA. Trimming left V 0 bases short and J 4 bases short, with 7 bases between. The CDR3 loop spans 14 amino acids. DNA of the CDR3: TGTGCCAGCAGCTTAGACTCCGCGTACAATGAGCAGTTCTTC. Encoded protein: CASSLDSAYNEQFF.

Judged by abundance, this clonotype is medium-sized. This chain uses TRBV9 with TRBJ1-6, with unresolved D. Trimming pared 3 bases from V and 10 bases from J, leaving 8 bases between. CDR3 size: 12 residues. Germline-derived CDR1 and CDR2 are SGDLS and YYNGEE. The DNA for the CDR3 is TGTGCCAGCAGCGGGGAGTTGTCACCCCTCCACTTT. As protein: CASSGELSPLHF.